A selection of T cell receptor beta chains follows, all from one sample in a study of patients and donors after allogeneic stem cell transplantation. TCRdb ran MiXCR on the RT-PCR reads and lists one entry per CDR3 protein. The repertoire consists of fewer than 200,000 distinct CDR3 sequences, with around 30% occurring once and the leading ten covering approximately 3.5%. Specimen: blood, either unsorted or a sorted T cell fraction (not recorded which). These receptors were collected from a human donor who was either an allogeneic HSCT recipient or a stem cell or donor lymphocyte infusion donor (not recorded which). It is not recorded whose cells these are; they may come from a transplant donor. CDR3s include the opening cysteine and the closing phenylalanine or tryptophan. The order of the fields is J gene, clone size, D gene, V gene, CDR3 DNA, CDR3 protein. A D gene is named only where the DNA matches it firmly. Rows may omit the clone size; those that give it use once, few, many or a size class.

TRBJ2-5 | few | - | TRBV4-1 | TGCGCCAGCAGCCAAGTTCCCAGGAGCCAAGAGACCCAGTACTTC | CASSQVPRSQETQYF
TRBJ1-3 | - | - | TRBV28 | TGTGCCAGCACCTTATCCCACGGGGCAGGGAGCGGAAACACCATATATTTT | CASTLSHGAGSGNTIYF
TRBJ1-6 | many | - | TRBV7-9 | TGTGCCAGCAGCCTGGGCGATTCACCCCTCCACTTT | CASSLGDSPLHF
TRBJ2-7 | few | - | TRBV6-5 | TGTGCCAGCAGTTACGCGGGCTCCTACGAGCAGTACTTC | CASSYAGSYEQYF
TRBJ2-3 | - | - | TRBV7-3 | TGTGCCAGCAGCTTAAGGGTCCCTGGGACAGATACGCAGTATTTT | CASSLRVPGTDTQYF
TRBJ2-1 | - | TRBD2 | TRBV5-1 | TGCGCCAGCAGCCGTACTCGGACTAGCGGGGATGAGCAGTTCTTC | CASSRTRTSGDEQFF
TRBJ1-4 | - | - | TRBV20-1 | TGCATCGCGGTGGCAACTAATGAAAAACTGTTTTTT | CIAVATNEKLFF
TRBJ2-3 | - | - | TRBV4-3 | TGCGCCAGCAGCCAAGATCCGGGGGAGAGATTGACAGATACGCAGTATTTT | CASSQDPGERLTDTQYF
TRBJ2-3 | - | - | TRBV13 | TGTGCCTGCAGCCTGAATCGTTATTTGGATACGCAGTATTTT | CACSLNRYLDTQYF
TRBJ2-2 | few | TRBD2 | TRBV4-2 | TGTGCCAGCAGCCAAGAAGAACTAGCGGGAGGGAACACCGGGGAGCTGTTTTTT | CASSQEELAGGNTGELFF
TRBJ1-5 | - | - | TRBV28 | TGTGCCAGCAGTTTATATGTGCCGGGGGGGAGCAATCAGCCCCAGCATTTT | CASSLYVPGGSNQPQHF
TRBJ2-1 | - | TRBD2 | TRBV19 | TGTGCCACCAACCGACTAGCGGGAGTGGGAGAGCAGTTCTTC | CATNRLAGVGEQFF
TRBJ1-5 | - | - | TRBV19 | TGTGCCAGTAGTATAGAGTCAGGACAGCCCCAGCATTTT | CASSIESGQPQHF
TRBJ2-1 | - | - | TRBV20-1 | TGCAGTGCTCGAACTTTAGCATTTGATGAGCAGTTCTTC | CSARTLAFDEQFF
TRBJ2-5 | - | TRBD1 | TRBV11-1 | TGTGCCAGCAGCCATGGACAGGTACAAGAGACCCAGTACTTC | CASSHGQVQETQYF
TRBJ2-7 | - | - | TRBV4-3 | TGCGCCAGCAGCCAGTTTGGCACCTCCTACGAGCAGTACTTC | CASSQFGTSYEQYF
TRBJ2-3 | - | - | TRBV24-1 | TGTGCCACCAGTGATTCTATGGGACTGGATACGCAGTATTTT | CATSDSMGLDTQYF
TRBJ1-6 | many | - | TRBV27 | TGTGCCAGCAGTATGGACAGCCGCTCCTATAATTCACCCCTCCACTTT | CASSMDSRSYNSPLHF
TRBJ1-2 | - | TRBD1 | TRBV28 | TGTGCCAGCAGCCCTGCTGGGGACAGCAACTATGGCTACACCTTC | CASSPAGDSNYGYTF
TRBJ2-3 | few | - | TRBV6-2/TRBV6-3 | TGTGCCAGCACCACCGAGGAGTATTATACGCAGTATTTT | CASTTEEYYTQYF
TRBJ2-1 | - | - | TRBV7-6 | TGTGCCAGCAGCTTACGTCAGAATCCCTACAATGAGCAGTTCTTC | CASSLRQNPYNEQFF
TRBJ2-3 | - | - | TRBV5-1 | TGTGCCAGCAGCTTAGCCACAGATACGCAGTATTTT | CASSLATDTQYF
TRBJ2-1 | - | - | TRBV12-3/TRBV12-4 | TGTGCCAGCACCGCTTTCAGGGGGGATGAGCAGTTCTTC | CASTAFRGDEQFF
TRBJ1-3 | - | - | TRBV28 | TGTGCCACCTCCGCTATGGGTCGGACCATATATTTT | CATSAMGRTIYF
TRBJ2-1 | few | - | TRBV6-5 | TGTGCCAGCAGTACCCTCGGGGATGAGCAGTTCTTC | CASSTLGDEQFF
TRBJ2-3 | - | - | TRBV2 | TGTGCCAGCAGTGGGGGGTTTGGCACAGATACGCAGTATTTT | CASSGGFGTDTQYF
TRBJ2-7 | - | TRBD1 | TRBV10-3 | TGTGCCATCAGCGATACAGGGGGCAGGGCCTACGAGCAGTACTTC | CAISDTGGRAYEQYF